Listed here is a single TCR beta chain. Its antigen is not identified. The data derive from a study of cytomegalovirus exposure and HLA in healthy donors. Study outcomes and limitations: The classifier reportedly diagnosed cytomegalovirus status with high specificity and sensitivity.

The PCR was carried out with 60 Vbeta primers and 13 Jbeta primers. Assay used: immunoSEQ multiplex PCR; TCRdb lists only in-frame clones, some missing. The table includes some 270,000 clones, 75% to 90% detected once. The sequence was collected from a girl aged 2-9 years in good health and CMV-seronegative. The specimen sequenced was PBMCs.

The CDR3 region is CASSPTGTGNYGYTF. DNA of the CDR3: TGTGCCAGCAGCCCCACAGGCACCGGAAACTATGGCTACACCTTC. The rearrangement joins TRBV27 to TRBJ1-2, with D tentatively TRBD1 (5 bases). CDR3 length: 15 amino acids. In germline, CDR1 is MNHEY, CDR2 SMNVEV (reference sequence). The V gene lost 6 bases and the J gene lost 2 bases, with 16 bases spanning the gap.